The 8 T cell receptor beta chains in this list originate from one sample, sequenced in a study of blood T cell repertoires in COVID-19. The protocol was immunoSEQ multiplex PCR, while the TCRdb copy is restricted to in-frame clones and leaves out a portion. Counted here are about 320,000 clones, 85% occurring once; the ten biggest clones make up about 1.9%. Material: PBMCs or T cells enriched from blood (not recorded which). Receptors originate from a woman aged 25-40 years who had been exposed to COVID-19.

This chain joins TRBV19 and TRBJ1-1; 7 nucleotides align to TRBD1. V lost 5 bases, J lost 3 bases, and 6 bases stayed unmatched. Germline CDR1 LNHDA, CDR2 SQIVND (reference sequence). The CDR3 covers 14 residues. The CDR3 is CASSLNDRDTEAFF. As DNA, the CDR3 is TGTGCCAGTAGTCTTAATGACAGGGACACTGAAGCTTTCTTT. The whole variable domain, remainder taken from reference TRBV19 and TRBJ1-1, is DGGITQSPKYLFRKEGQNVTLSCEQNLNHDAMYWYRQDPGQGLRLIYYSQIVNDFQKGDIAEGYSVSREKKESFPLTVTSAQKNPTAFYLCASSLNDRDTEAFFGQGTRLTVV.

The chain employs TRBV6-2 or TRBV6-3 and TRBJ2-5; D is unresolved. Germline V gene sequence: CDR1 MNHEY, CDR2 SVGEGT. Trimming cost V 4 bases and J 1 base, with 4 bases left between them. The CDR3 covers 12 residues. CDR3 in amino acids: CASSWAQETQYF. The CDR3 DNA reads TGTGCCAGCAGTTGGGCCCAAGAGACCCAGTACTTC.

In nucleotides, the CDR3 is TGTGCCAGCAGTCCCCACAGTTACGAGCAGTACTTC. Translation gives CASSPHSYEQYF. The chain couples TRBV12-3 or TRBV12-4 to TRBJ2-7; D is unclear. V dropped 5 bases and J dropped 4 bases, with 9 bases sitting between them. CDR3 length equals 12 residues.

The chain combines TRBV9 with TRBJ2-1; 13 bases are a match to TRBD2. Germline V gene lookup returns CDR1 SGDLS and CDR2 YYNGEE. V dropped 4 bases and J dropped 4; count of bases not matched to a gene: 11. CDR3 length: 18 residues. This CDR3 reads CASSRWTSGGTIYNEQFF. CDR3 coding DNA: TGTGCCAGCAGCCGGTGGACTAGCGGGGGAACGATATACAATGAGCAGTTCTTC. The variable domain in full, with the rest retrieved from reference TRBV9 and TRBJ2-1, is DSGVTQTPKHLITATGQRVTLRCSPRSGDLSVYWYQQSLDQGLQFLIQYYNGEERAKGNILERFSAQQFPDLHSELNLSSLELGDSALYFCASSRWTSGGTIYNEQFFGPGTRLTVL.

This clone was observed once. V is TRBV2 and J is TRBJ2-5; D is possibly TRBD2 (6 bases). Per germline, CDR1 SNHLY and CDR2 FYNNEI. Trimming pared 2 bases from V and 2 bases from J, leaving 12 bases between. This CDR3 comprises 15 residues. This CDR3 is CASSERGIKQETQYF. The CDR3 DNA is TGTGCCAGCAGTGAACGCGGGATTAAGCAAGAGACCCAGTACTTC.

The chain combines TRBV6-5 with TRBJ2-3; 9 bases map to TRBD1. This CDR3 comprises 16 residues. J gave up 3 bases and V 4 bases, and 8 bases lay outside the gene matches. CDR1 and CDR2 from the germline V gene are MNHEY and SVGAGI. The CDR3 nucleotides read TGTGCCAGCAGTTCCCCGGGACAGGGCGGTACAGATACGCAGTATTTT. It codes for CASSSPGQGGTDTQYF.

The chain uses TRBV19 and TRBJ1-1; TRBD1 matches at 9 bases. V lost 4 bases, J lost 0 bases, and 3 bases stayed unmatched. The V gene's germline CDR1 is LNHDA and CDR2 SQIVND (reference sequence). This CDR3 has 15 residues. CDR3 sequence (DNA): TGTGCCAGTAGTAACAGGGGGCCCATGAACACTGAAGCTTTCTTT. This gives the protein CASSNRGPMNTEAFF.

V is TRBV5-1 and J is TRBJ2-6; D might be TRBD2 (6 bases). Trimming stripped 2 bases from V and 4 bases from J, with 10 bases between. Germline CDR1 SGHRS, CDR2 YFSETQ. The CDR3 covers 15 residues. CDR3 in amino acids: CASSFAGSGANVLTF. In nucleotides, the CDR3 is TGCGCCAGCAGCTTCGCGGGGTCGGGGGCCAACGTCCTGACTTTC.